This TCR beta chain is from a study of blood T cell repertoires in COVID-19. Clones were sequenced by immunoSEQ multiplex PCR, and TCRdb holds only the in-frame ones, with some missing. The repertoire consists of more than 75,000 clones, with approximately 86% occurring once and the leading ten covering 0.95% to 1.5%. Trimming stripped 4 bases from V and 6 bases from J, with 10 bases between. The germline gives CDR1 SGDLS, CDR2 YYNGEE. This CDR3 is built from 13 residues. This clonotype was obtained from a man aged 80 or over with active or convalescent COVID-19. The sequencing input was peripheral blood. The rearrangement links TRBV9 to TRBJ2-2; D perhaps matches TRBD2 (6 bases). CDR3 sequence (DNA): TGTGCCAGCAGCACAGGCGGGGCCGGGGAGCTGTTTTTT. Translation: CASSTGGAGELFF.